The clone carrying this T cell receptor (beta chain) has ten or more counts. Alongside a J-beta primer mix, a sample-barcoded 5' primer served in a second PCR lasting about 7 to 12 cycles. TCRdb reanalysed the 5' RACE reads using MiXCR and keeps one entry per CDR3 protein. The table includes over 550,000 distinct CDR3 sequences, about 30% detected once. This sample is part of a study of blood T cells in healthy people across ages. The V end was cut by 2 bases, the J end by 7 bases, with 15 bases between. Per the germline V gene, CDR1 is SGHTA and CDR2 is FQGTGA. CDR3 length: 15 residues. Sequencing was performed on blood. This receptor was obtained from a woman of 80 years or more in good health. The chain is built from TRBV7-3 and TRBJ2-1, with D possibly being TRBD2 (7 bases). CDR3 coding DNA: TGTGCCAGCAGCTTAGTCCGGGGGGCGTGGAATGAGCAGTTCTTC. Amino acid sequence: CASSLVRGAWNEQFF.